This is a list of T cell receptor beta chains from one sample in a study of blood T cell repertoires in COVID-19. Libraries were prepared by immunoSEQ multiplex PCR; TCRdb keeps only in-frame clonotypes and omits some of them. The sample shows about 440,000 clones, roughly nine tenths of them seen only once. The material sequenced was PBMCs or T cells enriched from blood (not recorded which). The receptors shown here come from a woman aged 18-29 years with acute COVID-19. Both conserved end residues are part of each CDR3. The D gene is left open where the match is weak. A clone size is listed for some rows: how often the clone was seen (once, few, many), or a class if it is expanded.

length: 15; D: TRBD1; J: TRBJ2-7; size: -; V: TRBV19; CDR3: CASSLMDRGPYEQYF; DNA: TGTGCCAGTAGCCTTATGGACAGGGGACCCTACGAGCAGTACTTC
length: 14; D: -; J: TRBJ2-1; size: -; V: TRBV7-2; CDR3: CASSSRHLTNEQFF; DNA: TGTGCCAGCAGCAGCCGACACCTTACCAATGAGCAGTTCTTC
length: 13; D: -; J: TRBJ2-5; size: -; V: TRBV30; CDR3: CAWSVQVQETQYF; DNA: TGTGCCTGGAGTGTACAGGTTCAAGAGACCCAGTACTTC
length: 13; D: TRBD1; J: TRBJ2-7; size: few; V: TRBV19; CDR3: CASSMGQGYEQYF; DNA: TGTGCCAGTAGTATGGGACAGGGGTACGAGCAGTACTTC
length: 13; D: TRBD1; J: TRBJ1-4; size: -; V: TRBV2; CDR3: CATHRQGGEKLFF; DNA: TGTGCCACCCACCGACAGGGAGGAGAAAAACTGTTTTTT
length: 14; D: -; J: TRBJ1-5; size: -; V: TRBV19; CDR3: CASSIGGQFQPQHF; DNA: TGTGCCAGTAGTATAGGAGGGCAGTTTCAGCCCCAGCATTTT
length: 17; D: TRBD2; J: TRBJ2-1; size: -; V: TRBV18; CDR3: CASSPGTSGSSYNEQFF; DNA: TGTGCCAGCTCACCTGGGACTAGCGGGAGCTCCTACAATGAGCAGTTCTTC
length: 16; D: -; J: TRBJ2-6; size: many; V: TRBV19; CDR3: CASSGRGASGANVLTF; DNA: TGTGCCAGTAGTGGACGGGGGGCCTCTGGGGCCAACGTCCTGACTTTC
length: 12; D: TRBD1; J: TRBJ2-7; size: once; V: TRBV3-1/TRBV3-2; CDR3: CASSRQGYEQYF; DNA: TGTGCCAGCAGTCGACAGGGCTACGAGCAGTACTTC
length: 13; D: TRBD1; J: TRBJ1-5; size: -; V: TRBV12-3/TRBV12-4; CDR3: CASSRTGLQPQHF; DNA: TGTGCCAGCAGCCGGACAGGGCTTCAGCCCCAGCATTTT
length: 13; D: -; J: TRBJ1-1; size: -; V: TRBV19; CDR3: CATGQGLATEAFF; DNA: TGTGCCACCGGGCAGGGTCTCGCAACTGAAGCTTTCTTT
length: 19; D: TRBD2; J: TRBJ2-5; size: -; V: TRBV10-3; CDR3: CAISGSSGRAPSAEETQYF; DNA: TGTGCCATCAGTGGCTCTAGCGGGAGGGCACCATCAGCCGAAGAGACCCAGTACTTC
length: 16; D: -; J: TRBJ2-3; size: -; V: TRBV5-1; CDR3: CASSLVGAGLTDTQYF; DNA: TGCGCCAGCAGCTTGGTAGGGGCGGGACTCACAGATACGCAGTATTTT
length: 12; D: -; J: TRBJ2-5; size: -; V: TRBV29-1; CDR3: CSVVVRGETQYF; DNA: TGCAGCGTTGTGGTACGAGGTGAGACCCAGTACTTC
length: 14; D: TRBD1; J: TRBJ2-7; size: once; V: TRBV5-1; CDR3: CASSWTGGGNEQYF; DNA: TGCGCCAGCAGCTGGACAGGGGGAGGCAACGAGCAGTACTTC
length: 13; D: -; J: TRBJ1-2; size: -; V: TRBV28; CDR3: CASSFHSYYGYTF; DNA: TGTGCCAGCAGTTTTCACAGCTACTATGGCTACACCTTC
length: 13; D: -; J: TRBJ1-1; size: -; V: TRBV27; CDR3: CASSFLGAQEAFF; DNA: TGTGCCAGCAGTTTCTTGGGGGCGCAGGAAGCTTTCTTT
length: 12; D: TRBD1; J: TRBJ2-7; size: -; V: TRBV12-3/TRBV12-4; CDR3: CASGDRGLEQYF; DNA: TGTGCCAGTGGGGACAGGGGGCTCGAGCAGTACTTC
length: 12; D: -; J: TRBJ2-1; size: -; V: TRBV29-1; CDR3: CSKRVDDNEQFF; DNA: TGCAGCAAGAGGGTGGACGACAATGAGCAGTTCTTC
length: 13; D: -; J: TRBJ2-5; size: once; V: TRBV6-2/TRBV6-3; CDR3: CASSYWEQETQYF; DNA: TGTGCCAGCAGTTACTGGGAGCAAGAGACCCAGTACTTC
length: 13; D: -; J: TRBJ1-5; size: -; V: TRBV29-1; CDR3: CSVSGDISQPQHF; DNA: TGCAGCGTTTCCGGGGACATATCTCAGCCCCAGCATTTT
length: 16; D: TRBD1; J: TRBJ2-7; size: -; V: TRBV5-4; CDR3: CASSPDAGTGHYEQYF; DNA: TGTGCCAGCAGCCCAGATGCCGGGACAGGGCACTACGAGCAGTACTTC
length: 14; D: -; J: TRBJ1-2; size: many; V: TRBV5-8; CDR3: CASSLLQGPDGYTF; DNA: TGTGCCAGCAGCTTGTTGCAGGGGCCCGATGGCTACACCTTC
length: 14; D: -; J: TRBJ2-1; size: -; V: TRBV4-1; CDR3: CASSQDRGGTEQFF; DNA: TGCGCCAGCAGCCAAGATCGAGGCGGTACTGAGCAGTTCTTC
length: 15; D: TRBD2; J: TRBJ2-2; size: -; V: TRBV10-3; CDR3: CAISEAGGPSGELFF; DNA: TGTGCCATCAGTGAGGCGGGAGGGCCAAGCGGGGAGCTGTTTTTT
length: 16; D: -; J: TRBJ2-7; size: -; V: TRBV28; CDR3: CASSQPGLQPTYEQYF; DNA: TGTGCCAGCAGTCAACCGGGACTCCAACCCACCTACGAGCAGTACTTC
length: 16; D: TRBD1; J: TRBJ2-5; size: -; V: TRBV7-8; CDR3: CASSTIPRDSKETQYF; DNA: TGTGCCAGCAGCACCATCCCCCGGGACAGCAAAGAGACCCAGTACTTC
length: 19; D: TRBD1; J: TRBJ1-4; size: -; V: TRBV6-2/TRBV6-3; CDR3: CASSTRRTGGVRGTEKLFF; DNA: TGTGCCAGCAGCACCCGACGGACAGGGGGCGTCAGGGGGACTGAAAAACTGTTTTTT
length: 14; D: TRBD1; J: TRBJ1-1; size: once; V: TRBV23-1; CDR3: CASSRRGPGTEAFF; DNA: TGCGCCAGCAGCCGCAGGGGGCCGGGGACTGAAGCTTTCTTT
length: 14; D: TRBD1; J: TRBJ1-1; size: -; V: TRBV27; CDR3: CASRPTGVNTEAFF; DNA: TGTGCCAGCAGACCAACAGGGGTCAACACTGAAGCTTTCTTT
length: 15; D: TRBD2; J: TRBJ2-1; size: -; V: TRBV6-1; CDR3: CASSELGGGAGEQFF; DNA: TGTGCCAGCAGTGAATTGGGCGGGGGGGCCGGTGAGCAGTTCTTC
length: 10; D: -; J: TRBJ2-1; size: -; V: TRBV20-1; CDR3: CSASRGEQFF; DNA: TGCAGTGCTAGTCGGGGTGAGCAGTTCTTC
length: 15; D: TRBD1; J: TRBJ2-7; size: -; V: TRBV6-5; CDR3: CASSYSGTGPYEQYF; DNA: TGTGCCAGCAGTTACTCCGGGACAGGTCCCTACGAGCAGTACTTC
length: 16; D: TRBD1; J: TRBJ2-1; size: -; V: TRBV7-3; CDR3: CASSLGTGGVHNEQFF; DNA: TGTGCCAGCAGCTTGGGAACAGGGGGTGTGCACAATGAGCAGTTCTTC
length: 15; D: -; J: TRBJ1-6; size: few; V: TRBV28; CDR3: CASIVGGRKGSPLHF; DNA: TGTGCCAGCATAGTGGGGGGAAGGAAAGGATCACCCCTCCACTTT
length: 15; D: -; J: TRBJ2-3; size: few; V: TRBV15; CDR3: CATSSSGGVTDTQYF; DNA: TGTGCCACCAGCAGTAGCGGAGGAGTCACAGATACGCAGTATTTT
length: 16; D: -; J: TRBJ1-2; size: few; V: TRBV18; CDR3: CASSPNPGTDTHGYTF; DNA: TGTGCCAGCTCACCAAACCCCGGTACAGACACTCATGGCTACACCTTC
length: 13; D: -; J: TRBJ2-7; size: -; V: TRBV9; CDR3: CASSTRAFNEQYF; DNA: TGTGCCAGCAGTACGAGGGCGTTCAACGAGCAGTACTTC
length: 15; D: -; J: TRBJ2-6; size: -; V: TRBV7-2; CDR3: CASSTRHAGANVLTF; DNA: TGTGCCAGCAGCACAAGACATGCTGGGGCCAACGTCCTGACTTTC
length: 15; D: TRBD2; J: TRBJ2-3; size: -; V: TRBV9; CDR3: CASSVAERETDTQYF; DNA: TGTGCCAGCAGCGTAGCGGAGCGGGAAACAGATACGCAGTATTTT
length: 14; D: TRBD1; J: TRBJ2-3; size: -; V: TRBV11-2; CDR3: CASSWTGRPDTQYF; DNA: TGTGCCAGCTCATGGACAGGTCGCCCAGATACGCAGTATTTT
length: 19; D: -; J: TRBJ1-2; size: -; V: TRBV9; CDR3: CASSGTLNSTGRANYGYTF; DNA: TGTGCCAGCAGCGGAACTCTAAATTCGACAGGACGAGCTAACTATGGCTACACCTTC
length: 14; D: -; J: TRBJ1-2; size: -; V: TRBV3-1/TRBV3-2; CDR3: CASSQGLAYYGYTF; DNA: TGTGCCAGCAGCCAAGGTTTGGCTTACTATGGCTACACCTTC
length: 16; D: TRBD2; J: TRBJ2-3; size: -; V: TRBV5-4; CDR3: CASSLGLAASTDTQYF; DNA: TGTGCCAGCAGCTTGGGACTAGCAGCTAGCACAGATACGCAGTATTTT
length: 16; D: -; J: TRBJ2-1; size: -; V: TRBV27; CDR3: CASRRRGPDSYNEQFF; DNA: TGTGCCAGCAGGCGAAGGGGTCCGGACTCCTACAATGAGCAGTTCTTC
length: 15; D: TRBD2; J: TRBJ2-5; size: once; V: TRBV18; CDR3: CASSRSGVTQETQYF; DNA: TGTGCCAGCTCACGTAGCGGGGTTACACAAGAGACCCAGTACTTC